The 26 T cell receptor beta chains in this list originate from one sample, sequenced in a study of human T cells and chemical hapten exposure. TCRdb re-derived calls from the RACE reads in MiXCR, one entry per CDR3 protein. Of 120,000 or so distinct CDR3 sequences in the sample, 11% were seen once. Time point given: patch test 3, about 24 weeks after DPC sensitization. Treatment reported: therapeutic diphenylcyclopropenone sensitization with weekly scalp DPC. Sequencing was performed on whole blood, taken in connection with sensitization to the hapten diphenylcyclopropenone (DPC). The receptor source for this set is a woman between 45 and 65 years old with alopecia areata. Some clones in this sample may be carry-over from other donors' samples.

As to this clonotype: At one boundary the junction diverges from the germline segment, which might be a read error. V usage is TRBV28 and J usage is TRBJ2-5; 8 nucleotides align to TRBD2. The CDR3 spans 13 residues. Germline CDR1 and CDR2: MDHEN and SYDVKM. As DNA, the CDR3 is TGTGCGGGTAGCGGGGTGTACCAAGAGACCCAGCACTTC. It is translated as CAGSGVYQETQHF.

This clonotype has just a few counts. The J gene is TRBJ2-1, the V gene TRBV29-1; D may match TRBD1 or TRBD2 (7 bases each). CDR1 and CDR2 (germline): SQVTM, ANQGSEA. This CDR3 has 14 residues. V lost 7 bases, J lost 5 bases, and 18 bases lay in between. This CDR3 is CSAEQGGSHNEQFF. CDR3 coding DNA: TGCAGCGCAGAGCAGGGGGGGAGTCACAATGAGCAGTTCTTC.

This clonotype was found a few times. This chain links TRBV5-1 with TRBJ2-4; 7 nucleotides line up with TRBD1. Germline CDR1 and CDR2: SGHRS and YFSETQ. This CDR3 region has 14 residues. V gave up 0 bases and J gave up 5 bases; unmatched junction bases: 2. The CDR3 spells CASSLGQGENIQYF. In DNA, the CDR3 is TGCGCCAGCAGCTTGGGACAGGGAGAAAACATTCAGTACTTC. Using reference TRBV5-1 and TRBJ2-4 for the parts outside the CDR3, the full variable domain is KAGVTQTPRYLIKTRGQQVTLSCSPISGHRSVSWYQQTPGQGLQFLFEYFSETQRNKGNFPGRFSGRQFSNSRSEMNVSTLELGDSALYLCASSLGQGENIQYFGAGTRLSVL.

The CDR3 DNA is TGCGCCAGCAGCCAAGAGCAGGAGGGCCAGCCCCAGCATTTT. Its translation: CASSQEQEGQPQHF. The chain recombines TRBV4-1 with TRBJ1-5; no clear D. CDR3 length equals 14 residues. Trimming removed 0 bases from V and 7 bases from J, with 10 bases in between. Germline V gene lookup returns CDR1 MGHRA and CDR2 YSYEKL.

This clonotype was found a few times. The V call is TRBV20-1, the J call TRBJ2-5; TRBD1 might be the D (5 bases). This CDR3 is built from 14 residues. V was shortened by 0 bases and J by 2 bases, with 10 bases between the two germline ends. CDR1 is DFQATT and CDR2 is SNEGSKA in the germline V gene (reference sequence). Written as DNA, the CDR3 is TGCAGTGCTAGAGATAGGCAGGGACAAGAGACCCAGTACTTC. Translating gives CSARDRQGQETQYF.

The chain is built from TRBV7-9 and TRBJ2-1; 15 bases fit TRBD2. This CDR3 has 13 amino acids. Germline trimming cut 8 bases from V and 8 bases from J; bases unmatched to any gene: 1. The germline V gene has CDR1 SEHNR and CDR2 FQNEAQ (reference sequence). The CDR3: CASGLAGGDEQFF. The CDR3 region has the DNA TGTGCCAGCGGACTAGCGGGGGGGGATGAGCAGTTCTTC.

This clonotype was detected only a few times. CDR3 DNA: TGTGCCAGCAGTGAAGTGGTTGCCGATACGCAGTATTTT. Protein product: CASSEVVADTQYF. The genes are TRBV6-1 and TRBJ2-3; D is ambiguous. CDR3 length: 13 amino acids. V lost 1 base to trimming and J lost 6 bases, with 8 bases between them. The V gene's germline CDR1 is MNHNS and CDR2 SASEGT.

The chain joins TRBV5-4 to TRBJ1-1, with TRBD1 identical over 8 bases. Germline CDR1 SGHNT, CDR2 YYREEE (reference sequence). Germline trimming cut 4 bases from V and 5 bases from J; bases unmatched to any gene: 4. The CDR3 loop spans 13 amino acids. CDR3 sequence reads: CASSTQGGTEAFF. The CDR3 region has the DNA TGTGCCAGCAGCACACAGGGGGGGACTGAAGCTTTCTTT.

There are many counts of this clonotype. V and J are TRBV29-1 and TRBJ2-5; 8 positions match TRBD2. Germline-derived CDR1 and CDR2 are SQVTM and ANQGSEA. The V and J ends lost 3 bases and 3 bases, in that order; junction bases with no gene match: 9. This CDR3 region has 15 residues. The CDR3 nucleotides are TGCAGCGTTGACGGGCTAGCGGGTGGGGAAGAGACCCAGTACTTC. Encoded protein: CSVDGLAGGEETQYF.

The CDR3 coding sequence is TGTGCCAGCAGCTTAGAACTGGGTCCCAATGAGCAGTTCTTC. Translated: CASSLELGPNEQFF. The V gene is TRBV7-2, the J gene TRBJ2-1, with D hard to call. Trimming took 1 base from V and 6 from J, leaving 10 bases between them. This CDR3 contains 14 residues. Germline V gene lookup returns CDR1 SGHTA and CDR2 FQGNSA. Together with reference TRBV7-2 and TRBJ2-1, the CDR3 gives the full variable domain: GAGVSQSPSNKVTEKGKDVELRCDPISGHTALYWYRQSLGQGLEFLIYFQGNSAPDKSGLPSDRFSAERTGGSVSTLTIQRTQQEDSAVYLCASSLELGPNEQFFGPGTRLTVL.

The V gene is TRBV28, the J gene TRBJ1-1; 8 bases are shared with TRBD1. Trimming at V came to 6 bases and at J to 3 bases, leaving 6 bases not matched to a gene. The CDR3 consists of 14 residues. Germline assignment: CDR1 MDHEN and CDR2 SYDVKM. The CDR3 reads CASRYYRGDTEAFF. CDR3 coding DNA: TGTGCCAGCAGGTATTACAGGGGGGACACTGAAGCTTTCTTT.

This clonotype was seen ten or more times. The V call is TRBV12-3 or TRBV12-4, the J call TRBJ2-1, with 12 bases identical to TRBD2. There are 16 residues in the CDR3. V dropped 5 bases and J dropped 8; count of bases not matched to a gene: 10. The CDR3 sequence: CASSTIPSGRAHEQFF. In DNA form, the CDR3 reads TGTGCCAGCAGTACTATCCCTAGCGGGAGGGCCCATGAGCAGTTCTTC.

The chain carries TRBV6-6 and TRBJ1-1, with 11 bases identical to TRBD1. V was clipped by 2 bases and J by 5 bases; unmatched bases: 4. Per the germline V gene, CDR1 is MNHNY and CDR2 is SVGAGI (reference sequence). This CDR3 is built from 15 residues. CDR3 protein: CASSYTGTGGTEAFF. The DNA of the CDR3 is TGTGCCAGCAGTTACACGGGGACAGGGGGGACTGAAGCTTTCTTT.

The V gene is TRBV12-3 or TRBV12-4, the J gene TRBJ2-2, with 7 bases lining up with TRBD1. Losses at the gene ends were 4 bases for V and 8 bases for J; bases not matched to a gene: 19. The CDR3 extends over 18 amino acids. The CDR3 nucleotides read TGTGCCAGCAGTTCCCTCGAGGGGGCTAAAGGAGGAGAGGGGGAGCTGTTTTTT. It is translated as CASSSLEGAKGGEGELFF.

This clonotype came up a few times. This chain uses TRBV28 with TRBJ2-3, with 8 nucleotides matching TRBD2. The CDR3 totals 15 residues. The germline gives CDR1 MDHEN, CDR2 SYDVKM. J was trimmed by 10 bases and V by 8 bases; bases with no gene match: 17. The CDR3 loop reads CASSLLDGGALAQYF. The CDR3 DNA is TGTGCCAGCTCCCTCCTCGACGGGGGGGCCTTAGCGCAGTATTTT.

This clonotype was seen a handful of times. The chain has TRBV5-1 and TRBJ2-3; TRBD1 aligns across 9 bases. CDR1 is SGHRS, CDR2 YFSETQ, per germline. Trimming cost V 4 bases and J 2 bases; bases outside gene matches: 5. The CDR3 extends over 15 amino acids. CDR3 DNA sequence: TGCGCCAGCAGCACTGGACAGGGGCTCACAGATACGCAGTATTTT. Its protein product is CASSTGQGLTDTQYF.

This clonotype was detected a few times. DNA for the CDR3: TGTGCCAGCAGGGAACTAGCGGGAGGCTCCTACGAGCAGTACTTC. Protein: CASRELAGGSYEQYF. The chain has TRBV28 and TRBJ2-7, with 12 bases aligning to TRBD2. Trimming removed 6 bases from V and 0 bases from J; junction bases left unmatched: 3. Germline V gene sequence: CDR1 MDHEN, CDR2 SYDVKM. The CDR3 has 15 amino acids.

This clonotype was seen a handful of times. V usage is TRBV5-6 and J usage is TRBJ2-3, with TRBD2 matching over 12 bases. The CDR3 loop spans 17 amino acids. From germline, CDR1 is SGHDT and CDR2 YYEEEE. The trim removed 0 bases at V and 3 bases at J, leaving 5 bases unmatched. The CDR3 nucleotides are TGTGCCAGCAGCTTGGTGACTAGCGGGGGCCTAACAGATACGCAGTATTTT. It codes for CASSLVTSGGLTDTQYF.

The V gene is TRBV5-1, the J gene TRBJ1-5; possible D gene TRBD1, 6 bases. This CDR3 comprises 14 residues. Trimming pared 0 bases from V and 5 bases from J, leaving 9 bases between. Per germline, CDR1 SGHRS and CDR2 YFSETQ. In nucleotides, the CDR3 is TGCGCCAGCAGCTTGGTGGAGGGGGATCAGCCCCAGCATTTT. It is translated as CASSLVEGDQPQHF.

The rearrangement links TRBV10-3 to TRBJ2-7, with D perhaps TRBD1 (5 bases). Germline-derived CDR1 and CDR2 are ENHRY and SYGVKD. This CDR3 comprises 14 residues. The V end lost 2 bases, the J end lost 7 bases, and 15 bases lay between the germline ends. The CDR3 nucleotides read TGTGCCATCAGTGAGAAGCCCCCGCCAGGGGAGCAGTACTTC. Translating it yields CAISEKPPPGEQYF.

A remark on this clonotype: It may be a read error: a sequence one base away is much more abundant. The chain employs TRBV6-6 and TRBJ2-2; TRBD1 matches 7 bases. Germline assignment: CDR1 MNHNY and CDR2 SVGAGI (reference sequence). The CDR3 totals 11 residues. With 8 bases clipped from V and 6 bases from J, the junction kept 0 bases outside the gene matches. The CDR3 nucleotides read TGTGCCAGCCAGGGGGCCGGGGAGCTGTTTTTT. It translates to CASQGAGELFF.

The chain carries TRBV12-3 or TRBV12-4 and TRBJ1-5; D is ambiguous. This CDR3 is built from 14 residues. V was pared by 6 bases and J by 5 bases, with 14 bases between. For the CDR3, the DNA is TGTGCCAGCAGCCGTTCGGGTATAGATCAGCCCCAGCATTTT. It yields the protein CASSRSGIDQPQHF.

V gene TRBV9 combines with J gene TRBJ2-3, with TRBD2 identical over 8 bases. Germline V lookup: CDR1 SGDLS, CDR2 YYNGEE. V shed 4 bases, J shed 2 bases, and the junction held 6 bases outside the gene matches. This CDR3 region has 15 residues. The CDR3 nucleotides are TGTGCCAGCAGCCCCCGCGGGGGGCTCACAGATACGCAGTATTTT. Its translation is CASSPRGGLTDTQYF. Combining the CDR3 with reference TRBV9 and TRBJ2-3 gives the whole variable domain DSGVTQTPKHLITATGQRVTLRCSPRSGDLSVYWYQQSLDQGLQFLIQYYNGEERAKGNILERFSAQQFPDLHSELNLSSLELGDSALYFCASSPRGGLTDTQYFGPGTRLTVL.

The chain joins TRBV27 to TRBJ1-2; TRBD1 matches at 10 bases. There are 16 residues in the CDR3. Per the germline V gene, CDR1 is MNHEY and CDR2 is SMNVEV (reference sequence). J gave up 3 bases and V 2 bases, and 6 bases lay outside the gene matches. Written as DNA, the CDR3 is TGTGCCAGCAGTTTACCCGACAGGGGGCAGTACTATGGCTACACCTTC. This sequence encodes CASSLPDRGQYYGYTF.

This clonotype came up many times. The chain carries TRBV20-1 and TRBJ2-7; 12 positions agree with TRBD2. The CDR3 loop spans 14 amino acids. The trim removed 3 bases at V and 7 bases at J, leaving 7 bases unmatched. The germline V gene encodes CDR1 DFQATT and CDR2 SNEGSKA (reference sequence). DNA for the CDR3: TGCAGTGCTAGGCTCCCACTAGCGGGGGGAGAGCAGTACTTC. Protein: CSARLPLAGGEQYF.

This clonotype was detected only a few times. The chain joins TRBV2 to TRBJ1-5; no clear D gene. Germline lookup yields CDR1 SNHLY and CDR2 FYNNEI. Trimming took off 6 bases at V and 0 bases at J, with 9 bases between the two ends. CDR3 size: 14 residues. The CDR3 DNA sequence: TGTGCCAGCAGACAGACTTATAGCAATCAGCCCCAGCATTTT. Translation: CASRQTYSNQPQHF.